This entry features one T cell receptor (beta chain) sequence. Its antigen is not yet known. No qualities accompany the bases; no much larger clone lies one base away. Whole blood was collected in K2EDTA tubes by collaborating institutions according to the institutions' own protocols. For TCRbeta analysis, collaborators shipped samples in one of three forms: frozen whole blood, isolated PBMCs, or DNA extracted from either of those sample types. V has 4 bases trimmed and J has 4 bases trimmed; junction bases matching no gene number 13. Taken from cysteine to phenylalanine, the CDR3 has 17 residues. Only CDR3 DNA remains: 51 bases, in frame from the first base. From a lookup of the germline V gene, CDR1 and CDR2 are SGHTA and FQGNSA. TCRbeta CDR3 regions were amplified from genomic DNA by means of the immunoSEQ Assay, a bias-controlled multiplex PCR. The authors processed their data as follows. The number of nucleated cells in each sample was estimated from the amplification of reference gene primers within the assay. To quantify the absolute abundance of each unique TCRbeta CDR3 rearrangement, sequence reads were collapsed and filtered. For each sample, productive Simpson clonality was calculated by taking the square root of Simpson's diversity index across productive rearrangements. Held by TCRdb, this immuneACCESS table contains in-frame sequences only and omits some clones. Under half of the omission traces to an unresolved V gene where checked; the cause of the rest is unknown. V, J and clone size are taken as reported in that table, and D and trimming were inferred from the DNA itself. Counted in this sample were approximately 670,000 clones; more than 80% of them appeared once. The ten biggest clones cover roughly 0.26% of the sample.

This record belongs to a study of blood T cell repertoires in COVID-19 (dated by TCRdb to the early 2020s). The study in broad terms: Samples covering the acute and convalescent phases of COVID-19 were provided by collaborators in the United States, Italy and Spain. The material from the prospective study consisted of cDNA or gDNA derived from T cells, B-cell-depleted T cells, or PBMCs. The dataset comprised deeply sampled blood TCRbeta repertoires from subjects exposed to, actively infected with, or recovered from COVID-19. The repertoires were made available in a free public database intended to serve as a resource for research on the immune response to SARS-CoV-2. The samples were drawn from the first 160 participants of the ongoing ImmuneRACE study and from 1,254 subjects provided by 6 global collaborators. Sample metadata almost always included a de-identified subject ID, COVID-19 status, age in years and sex. Where available, HLA class I and class II types were taken from metadata supplied by the sample provider and were not determined by assay-based typing. General findings and caveats noted by the study authors: How much clinical and demographic metadata was included differed by source and by participant, and the metadata was provided uncurated.

Recombination joined TRBV7-2 with TRBJ1-2, and 9 junctional nucleotides match TRBD1. The sequence derives from a woman in her late teens or twenties with acute or convalescent COVID-19. Material for sequencing was peripheral blood. The CDR3 loop reads CASSSHPRDRVIYGYTF. The DNA sequence is given as TGTGCCAGCAGCTCTCACCCCCGGGACAGGGTCATCTATGGCTACACCTTC.